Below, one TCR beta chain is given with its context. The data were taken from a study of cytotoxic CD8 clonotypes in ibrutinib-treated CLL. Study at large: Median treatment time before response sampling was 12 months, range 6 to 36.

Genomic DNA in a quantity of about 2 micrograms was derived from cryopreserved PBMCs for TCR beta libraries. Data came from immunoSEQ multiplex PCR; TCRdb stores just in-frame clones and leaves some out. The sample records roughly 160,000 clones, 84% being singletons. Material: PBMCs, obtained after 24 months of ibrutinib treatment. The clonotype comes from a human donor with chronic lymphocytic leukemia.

CDR3 residues: CASSPGGGRAHNEQFF. The CDR3 DNA sequence: TGTGCCAGCAGCCCCGGCGGCGGGAGGGCCCACAATGAGCAGTTCTTC. The rearrangement joins TRBV4-2 to TRBJ2-1; 9 nucleotides align to TRBD2. CDR1 is LGHNA and CDR2 is YNFKEQ in the germline V gene. Trimming cost V 4 bases and J 5 bases; bases outside gene matches: 9. The CDR3 is 16 residues long.